The 18 T cell receptor beta chains in this list originate from one sample, sequenced in a study of blood T cells in healthy people across ages. Sample-barcoded 5' priming and a J-beta primer mix drove a second PCR of roughly 6 to 12 cycles. TCRdb re-analysed the 5' RACE reads in MiXCR, keeping a single row per CDR3 protein. Among under 2 million distinct CDR3 sequences, about 31% were seen once, and the ten largest hold 10% to 12%. Sequencing was performed on blood. These receptors all stem from a woman aged 30 to 39 in good health.

The rearrangement joins TRBV24-1 to TRBJ2-1; 11 nucleotides match TRBD2. The CDR3 runs 15 residues. V lost 5 bases to trimming and J lost 4 bases; unmatched junction nucleotides: 3. CDR1 and CDR2 (germline): KGHDR, SFDVKD. The CDR3 bases are TGTGCCACCAGTGTTAGCGGGAGGGGATACAATGAGCAGTTCTTC. This codes for CATSVSGRGYNEQFF.

Concerning this clonotype itself: At one end the junction does not follow the germline gene, possibly because of a read error. The J gene is TRBJ2-2, the V gene TRBV5-1; 13 positions agree with TRBD2. Germline values: CDR1 SGHRS, CDR2 YFSETQ. The CDR3 has 15 residues. CDR3 nucleotide sequence: TGCGCCGGCAGCCCGGGACTAGCGGGAAGCGGGGAGCTGTTTTTT. It translates to CAGSPGLAGSGELFF.

The genes are TRBV7-3 and TRBJ2-3; TRBD2 aligns across 10 bases. The V segment lost 5 bases and the J segment 0 bases; nucleotides outside the gene matches: 8. The CDR3 contains 17 residues. Germline CDR1 reads SGHTA; CDR2 reads FQGTGA. In nucleotides, the CDR3 is TGTGCCAGCAGCACTGAACTAGCGGGGTCTAGCACAGATACGCAGTATTTT. Its translation: CASSTELAGSSTDTQYF. Based on the CDR3 plus reference TRBV7-3 and TRBJ2-3, the full variable domain is GAGVSQTPSNKVTEKGKYVELRCDPISGHTALYWYRQSLGQGPEFLIYFQGTGAADDSGLPNDRFFAVRPEGSVSTLKIQRTERGDSAVYLCASSTELAGSSTDTQYFGPGTRLTVL.

V and J are TRBV9 and TRBJ2-7; 10 nucleotides match TRBD2. There are 16 residues in the CDR3. V lost 3 bases, J lost 4 bases, and 10 bases stayed unmatched. CDR1 is SGDLS, CDR2 YYNGEE, per germline. CDR3 region: CASSASSGGMSYEQYF. The DNA for the CDR3 is TGTGCCAGCAGCGCCTCTAGCGGGGGAATGTCTTACGAGCAGTACTTC.

On this clonotype itself: The junction departs from germline at one end; a sequencing error may be responsible. The chain is built from TRBV29-1 and TRBJ1-2, with TRBD1 matching 7 bases. The CDR3 has 14 residues. Germline CDR1 is SQVTM and CDR2 is ANQGSEA. The CDR3 is CSVPETGFNYGCTF. As DNA, the CDR3 is TGCAGCGTTCCTGAGACAGGGTTCAACTATGGCTGCACCTTC. Based on the CDR3 plus reference TRBV29-1 and TRBJ1-2, the full variable domain is SAVISQKPSRDICQRGTSLTIQCQVDSQVTMMFWYRQQPGQSLTLIATANQGSEATYESGFVIDKFPISRPNLTFSTLTVSNMSPEDSSIYLCSVPETGFNYGCTFGSGTRLTVV.

The V and J genes are TRBV29-1 and TRBJ2-2; D is unclear. V was shortened by 3 bases and J by 1 base, with 6 bases between the two germline ends. Germline V gene sequence: CDR1 SQVTM, CDR2 ANQGSEA. The CDR3 contains 13 residues. CDR3 sequence reads: CSVEGRNTGELFF. The CDR3 bases are TGCAGCGTTGAGGGTCGGAACACCGGGGAGCTGTTTTTT.

The sample holds one count of this clonotype. This chain joins TRBV2 and TRBJ1-1; D gene unclear. CDR1 SNHLY and CDR2 FYNNEI come from the germline V gene. There are 13 residues in the CDR3. Trimming removed 4 bases from V and 5 bases from J, with 11 bases in between. In DNA form, the CDR3 reads TGTGCCAGCAGTGGGGAGAGGGATACTGAAGCTTTCTTT. Protein: CASSGERDTEAFF.

This clonotype turned up a few times. This chain links TRBV3-1 with TRBJ1-5; 10 bases line up with TRBD1. V lost 1 base to trimming and J lost 15 bases; unmatched junction nucleotides: 6. CDR3 length: 13 amino acids. The germline gives CDR1 LGHDT, CDR2 YNNKEL (reference sequence). CDR3 amino acids: CASSQGSGQGMHF. CDR3 nucleotide sequence: TGTGCCAGCAGCCAAGGTTCGGGACAGGGGATGCATTTT.

This chain links TRBV12-3 or TRBV12-4 with TRBJ2-4, with 7 positions matching TRBD2. This CDR3 contains 17 residues. The V segment lost 1 base and the J segment 4 bases; nucleotides outside the gene matches: 10. CDR3 residues: CASSLERLADLKNIQYF. In nucleotides, the CDR3 is TGTGCCAGCAGTTTAGAAAGACTAGCTGATCTTAAAAACATTCAGTACTTC.

The gene calls are TRBV11-1 and TRBJ2-3, with TRBD2 as a possible D gene (6 bases). Germline assignment: CDR1 SGHAT and CDR2 FQDESV (reference sequence). This CDR3 contains 16 residues. V gave up 2 bases and J gave up 5 bases, with 17 bases separating them. The CDR3 is CASSLSSGGGLDTQYF. The CDR3 DNA reads TGTGCCAGCAGCTTATCGTCCGGTGGGGGGTTAGATACGCAGTATTTT.

CDR3 sequence: CASSFGQGFDEQFF. The CDR3 DNA follows: TGTGCCAGCAGTTTCGGGCAGGGTTTCGATGAGCAGTTCTTC. The chain is built from TRBV12-3 or TRBV12-4 and TRBJ2-1, with D possibly TRBD1 on 5 matching bases. The V end lost 3 bases, the J end lost 8 bases, and 14 bases lay between the germline ends. The CDR3 consists of 14 residues.

This chain uses TRBV28 with TRBJ2-4, with 8 bases that match TRBD2. The germline V gene encodes CDR1 MDHEN and CDR2 SYDVKM. V lost 4 bases to trimming and J lost 4 bases; unmatched junction nucleotides: 6. This CDR3 contains 15 residues. The CDR3: CASSWRAGVKNIQYF. Written as DNA, the CDR3 is TGTGCCAGCAGTTGGCGAGCGGGGGTAAAAAACATTCAGTACTTC.

The chain links TRBV24-1 to TRBJ1-1; the D is unclear. The germline V gene encodes CDR1 KGHDR and CDR2 SFDVKD. Trimming cost V 1 base and J 0 bases, with 2 bases left between them. CDR3 length equals 13 residues. DNA for the CDR3: TGTGCCACCAGTGATTTTCTGAACACTGAAGCTTTCTTT. Amino acid sequence: CATSDFLNTEAFF.

This clonotype was observed a single time. The genes are TRBV7-2 and TRBJ2-1; 14 bases are shared with TRBD2. The germline V gene encodes CDR1 SGHTA and CDR2 FQGNSA. V lost 5 bases and J lost 0; bases outside the gene matches: 9. CDR3 size: 19 residues. The chain's CDR3 is CASSPAGLAGGSSYNEQFF. The CDR3 DNA reads TGTGCCAGCAGCCCCGCCGGACTAGCGGGGGGAAGCTCCTACAATGAGCAGTTCTTC.

Comments on this clonotype: Germline is not matched at one junction end, which may reflect a read error. V usage is TRBV20-1 and J usage is TRBJ2-2, with 11 bases identical to TRBD2. This CDR3 region has 19 residues. Germline assignment: CDR1 DFQATT and CDR2 SNEGSKA (reference sequence). The CDR3 nucleotides are TGCAGTGCTAGGGTTAGCGGGGGGGAAAGGACTTATGACACCGGGGAGCGGTTTTTT. This encodes CSARVSGGERTYDTGERFF.

This clonotype was found a few times. The V call is TRBV10-2, the J call TRBJ2-6; no definite D call. The CDR3 runs 17 residues. Deletions cut 3 bases from V and 0 bases from J, with 12 bases between. Germline V lookup: CDR1 WSHSY, CDR2 SAAADI. In DNA, the CDR3 is TGCGCCAGCAGTGATATGGGCGTCTCCTCTGGGGCCAACGTCCTGACTTTC. This translates into CASSDMGVSSGANVLTF.

To note about this clonotype: Mismatch with germline at one junction end may stem from a read error. The chain carries TRBV4-1 and TRBJ2-3; no clear D gene. Per germline, CDR1 MGHRA and CDR2 YSYEKL. This CDR3 is 12 amino acids long. Written as DNA, the CDR3 is TGCGTCAGCAGCCAAGATGGGGTTAAGGAGTATTTT. It is translated as CVSSQDGVKEYF.

In its sample, this clonotype was seen many times. This chain links TRBV6-5 with TRBJ2-3, with D possibly being TRBD2 (6 bases). Trimming removed 7 bases from V and 8 bases from J, with 13 bases in between. Looked up from germline, CDR1 is MNHEY and CDR2 is SVGAGI. The CDR3 sequence is 12 residues long. Here the CDR3 reads CASKTEGGTQYF. In DNA, the CDR3 is TGTGCCAGCAAAACCGAGGGAGGTACGCAGTATTTT.